The clone carrying this T cell receptor (beta chain) came up many times. As yet, its antigen is unknown. Time point denoted: sample taken at primary tumor resection. Unsorted whole RNA of tumor, nontumor lung or frozen PBMC was sequenced. From the 5' RACE reads, TCRdb called clonotypes with MiXCR, one entry per CDR3 protein. The sample lists about 24,000 distinct CDR3 sequences; 8.8% were seen once. The entry originates in a study of spatial heterogeneity in lung cancer. Study at large: Detection of beta-chain sequences consistently exceeded that of alpha-chain sequences. Counts of TCR transcripts in tumor regions correlated strongly with a matched bulk RNA-seq T cell module score.

The study's findings and limits: Intratumoral expanded alpha and beta TCR counts were found to track tumor mutation counts.

The CDR3 sequence is 17 residues long. Between the trimmed V and J ends, which lost 0 bases and 3 bases, there was a span of 17 bases. The germline CDR1 and CDR2 sequences are MNHEY and SVGAGI. The rearrangement uses TRBV6-5 and TRBJ2-5, with D possibly called TRBD1 or TRBD2 (5 bases each). The input for sequencing was lung tumor tissue, taken at surgery. This TCR was sampled from a male donor with early-stage non-small cell lung cancer. The CDR3 region is CASSYSNFIGTKETQYF. The CDR3 bases are TGTGCCAGCAGTTACTCGAATTTTATCGGGACCAAAGAGACCCAGTACTTC.